One and the same sample provided the 24 T cell receptor beta chains below, sequenced in a study of cytomegalovirus exposure and HLA in healthy donors. With 60 Vbeta and 13 Jbeta primers, the PCR was carried out. Generated by immunoSEQ multiplex PCR, the TCRdb table keeps only in-frame clones and is missing some. In the table there are under 200,000 clones, about 71% of which are singletons. Sequencing was done on a sample of PBMCs. These receptors all stem from a woman aged 40 to 50 in good health and CMV-seropositive.

The chain has TRBV7-2 and TRBJ1-2; the D gene is possibly TRBD1 (5 bases). The germline CDR1 and CDR2 sequences are SGHTA and FQGNSA. V gave up 1 base and J gave up 3 bases, with 18 bases separating them. The CDR3 sequence is 17 residues long. The CDR3 loop reads CASSLDPFGRDDYGYTF. The CDR3 region has the DNA TGTGCCAGCAGCTTAGATCCTTTTGGCAGGGATGACTATGGCTACACCTTC.

The chain joins TRBV6-5 to TRBJ2-5, with D tentatively TRBD2 (5 bases). The assigned J gene may be wrong: the sequence end matches TRBJ2-7 better. CDR3 length equals 15 residues. CDR1 and CDR2 (germline): MNHEY, SVGAGI. The CDR3 protein is CASSYPLGSTYEQYF. CDR3 sequence (DNA): TGTGCCAGCAGTTACCCCCTTGGGAGTACCTACGAGCAGTACTTC.

V usage is TRBV7-3 and J usage is TRBJ1-1, with 8 positions matching TRBD1. Trimming cost V 5 bases and J 2 bases; bases outside gene matches: 4. Germline CDR1 and CDR2: SGHTA and FQGTGA. CDR3 size: 14 residues. The DNA of the CDR3 is TGTGCCAGCAGCGGGGCAGGGGGCAACACTGAAGCTTTCTTT. It translates to CASSGAGGNTEAFF.

This chain connects TRBV5-1 to TRBJ1-3; 8 bases fit TRBD1. Germline loops: CDR1 SGHRS, CDR2 YFSETQ. The J segment lost 0 bases and the V segment lost 6 bases, leaving 8 bases of the junction unmatched. This CDR3 is built from 16 residues. The CDR3 nucleotides are TGCGCCAGCACCAGGACAGGGTTCACCTCTGGAAACACCATATATTTT. Amino acids: CASTRTGFTSGNTIYF.

This sequence joins TRBV14 and TRBJ1-1; D not resolved. Germline CDR1 is SGHDN and CDR2 is FVKESK. The V end was cut by 0 bases, the J end by 4 bases, with 6 bases between. The CDR3 is 13 residues long. The chain's CDR3 is CASSQDQATEAFF. Here the CDR3 DNA reads TGTGCCAGCAGCCAAGATCAAGCCACTGAAGCTTTCTTT.

This rearrangement joins TRBV18 to TRBJ1-1, with D possibly TRBD1 on 6 matching bases. The V and J ends lost 6 bases and 2 bases respectively, with 16 bases between them. The germline CDR1 and CDR2 sequences are KGHSH and LQKENI. The CDR3 length is 15 residues. CDR3 nucleotides: TGTGCCAGCTCGCGAATTCAAGGGGGAAACACTGAAGCTTTCTTT. Protein: CASSRIQGGNTEAFF.

This clone has more than one count but fewer than ten. V usage is TRBV10-3 and J usage is TRBJ1-1; D not resolved. V was clipped by 0 bases and J by 1 base, with 6 bases between them. The length of the CDR3 is 14 residues. Germline V gene data show CDR1 as ENHRY and CDR2 as SYGVKD. CDR3 DNA: TGTGCCATCAGTGAGTCGACTTCGAACACTGAAGCTTTCTTT. Protein: CAISESTSNTEAFF.

The rearrangement joins TRBV7-3 to TRBJ2-5; TRBD2 agrees at 14 bases. Germline V gene lookup returns CDR1 SGHTA and CDR2 FQGTGA. CDR3 length: 14 residues. After removal of 8 bases from V and 7 bases from J, the junction contained 6 bases not matched to a gene. Here the CDR3 DNA reads TGTGCCAGCTTGGGGACTAGCGGGGGTGGGACCCAGTACTTC. This codes for CASLGTSGGGTQYF. Together with reference TRBV7-3 and TRBJ2-5, the CDR3 gives the full variable domain: GAGVSQTPSNKVTEKGKYVELRCDPISGHTALYWYRQSLGQGPEFLIYFQGTGAADDSGLPNDRFFAVRPEGSVSTLKIQRTERGDSAVYLCASLGTSGGGTQYFGPGTRLLVL.

This clone occurred a few times. CDR3 sequence: CASSQGAGGAYEQYF. Here the CDR3 DNA reads TGTGCCAGCAGCCAAGGGGCGGGGGGAGCCTACGAGCAGTACTTC. V usage is TRBV4-2 and J usage is TRBJ2-7; 8 nucleotides align to TRBD2. Germline V gives CDR1 LGHNA, CDR2 YNFKEQ. V lost 1 base and J lost 2; bases outside the gene matches: 4. The CDR3 has 15 residues.

Comments on this clone: One end of the junction is discordant with germline, which a read error may explain. J is TRBJ2-7 and V is TRBV6-1; D not certain. CDR3 length: 12 residues. Germline lookup yields CDR1 MNHNS and CDR2 SASEGT. Written as DNA, the CDR3 is TGTGCCACCAGTCACTCTCTAGAAAAGCAGTACTTC. Its protein product is CATSHSLEKQYF.

This sequence joins TRBV5-1 and TRBJ1-5; 9 bases line up with TRBD1. The V segment lost 4 bases and the J segment 6 bases; nucleotides outside the gene matches: 8. This CDR3 has 15 residues. Germline assignment: CDR1 SGHRS and CDR2 YFSETQ. The CDR3 DNA sequence: TGCGCCAGCAGCAACACAGGGGGCTCAGGTCAGCCCCAGCATTTT. Translation gives CASSNTGGSGQPQHF.

The table lists this clone with a few counts. The gene calls are TRBV19 and TRBJ1-1; the D gene is possibly TRBD1 (6 bases). The V gene's germline CDR1 is LNHDA and CDR2 SQIVND (reference sequence). The germline V and J ends were trimmed by 8 bases and 1 base, with 17 bases remaining between them. This CDR3 is 15 amino acids long. The CDR3 region is CASFAGGAQNTEAFF. The CDR3 nucleotides are TGTGCCAGTTTTGCCGGGGGGGCCCAGAACACTGAAGCTTTCTTT.

The rearrangement joins TRBV15 to TRBJ2-1, with 11 bases identical to TRBD2. The CDR3 extends over 16 amino acids. CDR1 and CDR2 (germline): LNHNV, YYDKDF (reference sequence). Trimming at V came to 6 bases and at J to 0 bases, leaving 4 bases not matched to a gene. CDR3 DNA: TGTGCCACCAGGCCCACTAGCGGGAGCTCCTACAATGAGCAGTTCTTC. Translated, it gives CATRPTSGSSYNEQFF.

The chain employs TRBV5-1 and TRBJ2-5; D is possibly TRBD1 (5 bases). Germline CDR1 SGHRS, CDR2 YFSETQ. Trimming took 2 bases from V and 1 from J, leaving 9 bases between them. This CDR3 is 14 amino acids long. The CDR3 DNA is TGCGCCAGCAGCTTCCAGGGCCCCCAAGAGACCCAGTACTTC. Protein sequence: CASSFQGPQETQYF.

The rearrangement joins TRBV28 to TRBJ2-3, with D tentatively TRBD1 (7 bases). The CDR3 length is 15 residues. Germline V gene sequence: CDR1 MDHEN, CDR2 SYDVKM. The V end was cut by 5 bases, the J end by 2 bases, with 14 bases between. The CDR3 DNA reads as TGTGCCAGCAGTGGAGGGACAGTTTTCACAGATACGCAGTATTTT. This translates into CASSGGTVFTDTQYF. The whole variable domain, remainder taken from reference TRBV28 and TRBJ2-3, is DVKVTQSSRYLVKRTGEKVFLECVQDMDHENMFWYRQDPGLGLRLIYFSYDVKMKEKGDIPEGYSVSREKKERFSLILESASTNQTSMYLCASSGGTVFTDTQYFGPGTRLTVL.

This rearrangement joins TRBV4-1 to TRBJ2-7; 8 bases match TRBD2. Looked up from germline, CDR1 is MGHRA and CDR2 is YSYEKL. V lost 1 base, J lost 5 bases, and 4 bases stayed unmatched. The CDR3 loop spans 14 amino acids. The CDR3 reads CASSQAGGNHEQYF. CDR3 DNA sequence: TGCGCCAGCAGCCAAGCGGGGGGGAATCACGAGCAGTACTTC.

This clone was recorded a few times. The rearrangement uses TRBV19 and TRBJ1-3; TRBD1 matches 7 bases. Germline CDR1 and CDR2: LNHDA and SQIVND (reference sequence). Unmatched junction bases numbered 4, after V lost 10 bases and J lost 4 bases. CDR3 size: 12 residues. The CDR3 DNA sequence: TGTGCCACCGGGACAGACGGAAACACCATATATTTT. Translating gives CATGTDGNTIYF.

This clone was seen a few times. An end of the junction differs from the germline gene, which may be a read error. The chain couples TRBV7-7 to TRBJ2-3; D is perhaps TRBD2 (6 bases). Germline CDR1 and CDR2: SSHAT and FNYEAQ (reference sequence). This CDR3 comprises 15 residues. The CDR3 reads CASSLRGAGTDTQYF. The CDR3 coding sequence is TGTGCTAGCAGCTTACGAGGGGCGGGGACAGATACGCAGTATTTT.

The CDR3 here is CASSRAYEQYF. The CDR3 coding sequence is TGTGCCAGCTCCAGGGCGTACGAGCAGTACTTC. The rearrangement uses TRBV6-6 and TRBJ2-7; D is possibly TRBD1 (5 bases). Germline assignment: CDR1 MNHNY and CDR2 SVGAGI (reference sequence). The ends were cut back, 8 bases at V and 4 bases at J, with 9 bases in the middle. The CDR3 runs 11 residues.

CDR3 loop: CASSQEGTGGADGYTF. In nucleotides, the CDR3 is TGCGCCAGCAGCCAAGAGGGAACAGGGGGCGCGGATGGCTACACCTTC. The chain links TRBV4-3 to TRBJ1-2, with 9 bases lining up with TRBD1. The junction had 8 bases not matched to a gene; V was cut back by 0 bases and J by 6 bases. Per the germline V gene, CDR1 is LGHNA and CDR2 is YSLEER. The CDR3 is 16 residues long.

This chain links TRBV6-5 with TRBJ1-1; no reliable D call. The V gene lost 0 bases and the J gene lost 4 bases, with 9 bases spanning the gap. CDR1 and CDR2 from the germline V gene are MNHEY and SVGAGI. This CDR3 has 14 amino acids. CDR3: CASSYSARSTEAFF. The CDR3 coding sequence is TGTGCCAGCAGTTACTCAGCCCGGAGCACTGAAGCTTTCTTT.

The V gene is TRBV9, the J gene TRBJ1-1; 9 nucleotides line up with TRBD1. Germline V lookup: CDR1 SGDLS, CDR2 YYNGEE. This CDR3 has 13 residues. V trimming: 5 bases; J trimming: 8 bases; junction bases outside the gene matches: 7. The CDR3 DNA reads TGTGCCAGCAGGTCGGGACAGGGCGGGGAAGCTTTCTTT. This translates into CASRSGQGGEAFF. The whole variable domain, filled in from reference TRBV9 and TRBJ1-1, reads DSGVTQTPKHLITATGQRVTLRCSPRSGDLSVYWYQQSLDQGLQFLIQYYNGEERAKGNILERFSAQQFPDLHSELNLSSLELGDSALYFCASRSGQGGEAFFGQGTRLTVV.

The chain combines TRBV6-5 with TRBJ1-2; unclear D gene. The V gene's germline CDR1 is MNHEY and CDR2 SVGAGI. The length of the CDR3 is 15 residues. The V end was cut by 0 bases, the J end by 4 bases, with 12 bases between. The CDR3 coding sequence is TGTGCCAGCAGTTACTCGAATCTCGGGTTCTATGGCTACACCTTC. Amino acid sequence: CASSYSNLGFYGYTF.

Written as DNA, the CDR3 is TGTGCCAGCAGCTTATCTAGCGGGACAACAGATACGCAGTATTTT. Translating gives CASSLSSGTTDTQYF. The chain couples TRBV7-9 to TRBJ2-3; TRBD2 matches at 9 bases. V trimming: 2 bases; J trimming: 3 bases; junction bases outside the gene matches: 3. This CDR3 contains 15 residues. Per the germline V gene, CDR1 is SEHNR and CDR2 is FQNEAQ (reference sequence).